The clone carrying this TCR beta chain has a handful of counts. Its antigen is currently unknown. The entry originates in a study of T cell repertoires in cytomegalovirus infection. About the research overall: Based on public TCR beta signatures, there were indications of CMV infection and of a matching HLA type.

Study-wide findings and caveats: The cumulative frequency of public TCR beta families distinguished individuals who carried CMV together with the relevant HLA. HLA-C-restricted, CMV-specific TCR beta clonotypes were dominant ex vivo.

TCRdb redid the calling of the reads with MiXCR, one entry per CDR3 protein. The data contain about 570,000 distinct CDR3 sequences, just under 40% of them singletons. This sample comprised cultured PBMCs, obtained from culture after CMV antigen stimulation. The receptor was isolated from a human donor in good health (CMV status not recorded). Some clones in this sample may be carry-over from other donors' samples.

This chain's CDR3 is CASRGRYEQYF. Written as DNA, the CDR3 is TGTGCCAGCAGAGGGAGGTACGAGCAGTACTTC. The chain couples TRBV28 to TRBJ2-7; maybe TRBD2 (6 bases). CDR1 is MDHEN, CDR2 SYDVKM, per germline. The CDR3 is 11 amino acids. V lost 6 bases, J lost 4 bases, and 7 bases lay in between.